Only one count was recorded for the clone carrying this T cell receptor (beta chain). The method was immunoSEQ multiplex PCR; TCRdb's version includes in-frame clones alone and lacks a portion of them. The table shows about 70,000 clones, with about 86% occurring only once. This record belongs to a study of blood T cell repertoires in COVID-19. The CDR3 is 14 amino acids. Per the germline V gene, CDR1 is GTSNPN and CDR2 is SVGIG (reference sequence). Trimming removed 5 bases from V and 8 bases from J, with 21 bases in between. The sample was peripheral blood. The chain joins TRBV30 to TRBJ1-2; D is undetermined. The receptor comes from a man in his forties with COVID-19, enrolled during active disease. The CDR3 region is CAWGPLRVGKGYTF. The CDR3 nucleotides are TGTGCCTGGGGCCCCCTTCGGGTCGGGAAGGGCTACACCTTC. Together with reference TRBV30 and TRBJ1-2, the CDR3 gives the full variable domain: SQTIHQWPATLVQPVGSPLSLECTVEGTSNPNLYWYRQAAGRGLQLLFYSVGIGQISSEVPQNLSASRPQDRQFILSSKKLLLSDSGFYLCAWGPLRVGKGYTFGSGTRLTVV.